Listed below are T cell receptor beta chains from one sample, sequenced in a study of CD8 T cells in Susac syndrome. TCRdb fed the immunoSEQ multiplex PCR reads into MiXCR, producing one record per CDR3 protein. In the table there are approximately 280,000 distinct CDR3 sequences, 70% to 90% of which are singletons. Sequencing used CD8+ T cells from PBMCs. The receptors shown here come from a human donor with multiple sclerosis. Both conserved end residues are part of each CDR3. A D gene is named only where the DNA matches it firmly. For some rows the clone size is stated as once, few or many, or as a class when expanded; others skip it.

v_call	clone_size	d_call	j_call	cdr3_aa	cdr3_nt
TRBV20-1	.	.	TRBJ2-7	CSARDRRFLGEQYF	TGCAGTGCTAGAGATAGGCGGTTTTTAGGCGAGCAGTACTTC
TRBV6-1	.	.	TRBJ1-1	CASSEERGEAFF	TGTGCCAGCAGTGAAGAGAGGGGTGAAGCTTTCTTT
TRBV4-1	few	.	TRBJ2-7	CASSQESADYEQYF	TGCGCCAGCAGCCAAGAGAGTGCGGACTACGAGCAGTACTTC
TRBV6-2/TRBV6-3	few	TRBD1	TRBJ2-7	CASSGTGEGEQYF	TGTGCCAGCAGCGGGACAGGGGAGGGAGAGCAGTACTTC
TRBV12-5	.	TRBD1	TRBJ1-2	CASGLQQGFGYTF	TGTGCTAGTGGTTTGCAACAGGGGTTTGGCTACACCTTC
TRBV28	.	TRBD2	TRBJ2-3	CASSRLGTRLDTQYF	TGTGCCAGCAGCCGACTGGGGACTAGACTTGATACGCAGTATTTT
TRBV25-1	.	.	TRBJ2-7	CASSELDNPSYEQYF	TGTGCCAGCAGTGAATTGGACAATCCTTCCTACGAGCAGTACTTC
TRBV11-3	.	TRBD1	TRBJ1-1	CASKLTGENTEAFF	TGTGCCAGCAAACTGACAGGGGAAAACACTGAAGCTTTCTTT
TRBV7-9	.	.	TRBJ1-1	CASSAPGYTEAFF	TGTGCCAGCAGCGCCCCGGGTTACACTGAAGCTTTCTTT
TRBV6-1	.	TRBD1	TRBJ2-2	CASRDRGGTGELFF	TGTGCCAGCAGGGACAGGGGGGGGACCGGGGAGCTGTTTTTT